Following are 25 T cell receptor beta chains from one sample sequenced in a study of T-cell memory formation after mild COVID-19. TCRdb called the 5' RACE reads again in MiXCR, with one record for every CDR3 protein. The table includes around 470,000 distinct CDR3 sequences, 20% detected once. The material sequenced was PBMCs or a T cell subset sorted from them (not recorded which). The receptors come from an adult woman who had mild COVID-19 (a few samples of this study predate the infection). Cell type and time point are not known.

This chain links TRBV3-1 with TRBJ2-7; 14 bases map to TRBD2. Germline V gene data show CDR1 as LGHDT and CDR2 as YNNKEL (reference sequence). The CDR3 sequence is 15 residues long. Trimming at V came to 6 bases and at J to 6 bases, leaving 7 bases not matched to a gene. The CDR3, as DNA: TGTGCCAGCAGTCCAAGGGGACTAGCGGGAGTCGAGCAGTACTTC. Translated: CASSPRGLAGVEQYF.

A few counts support this clonotype. V gene TRBV29-1 combines with J gene TRBJ2-7, with D tentatively TRBD1 or TRBD2 (5 bases each). The CDR3 is 14 residues long. Germline V gives CDR1 SQVTM, CDR2 ANQGSEA. V lost 7 bases, J lost 0 bases, and 16 bases lay in between. The CDR3 DNA reads as TGCAGCGCGTACGGGACCGATAGCTCCTACGAGCAGTACTTC. It encodes CSAYGTDSSYEQYF.

V and J are TRBV5-1 and TRBJ2-3, with D unresolved. The CDR3 covers 15 residues. Germline CDR1 and CDR2: SGHRS and YFSETQ. The V gene lost 0 bases and the J gene lost 0 bases, with 8 bases spanning the gap. Here the CDR3 DNA reads TGCGCCAGCAGCTTGGACGGTTCTAGCACAGATACGCAGTATTTT. It codes for CASSLDGSSTDTQYF.

This clonotype has a handful of counts. V is TRBV27 and J is TRBJ2-5; tentative D call: TRBD2 (5 bases). V lost 2 bases and J lost 5, with 15 bases in between. Looked up from germline, CDR1 is MNHEY and CDR2 is SMNVEV (reference sequence). There are 15 residues in the CDR3. The CDR3 loop is CASSLRPEGYETQYF. The CDR3 bases are TGTGCCAGCAGTTTACGGCCAGAGGGTTATGAGACCCAGTACTTC.

The V and J genes are TRBV29-1 and TRBJ2-3, with D possibly called TRBD1 or TRBD2 (5 bases each). V dropped 7 bases and J dropped 5 bases, with 22 bases sitting between them. CDR1 SQVTM and CDR2 ANQGSEA come from the germline V gene. This CDR3 has 15 residues. The CDR3: CSARPPKGAGDTQYF. CDR3 DNA sequence: TGCAGCGCCCGACCCCCAAAAGGGGCGGGAGATACGCAGTATTTT.

This clonotype has just a few counts. The rearrangement joins TRBV6-5 to TRBJ1-4, with D possibly matching TRBD1 (5 bases). Germline V gives CDR1 MNHEY, CDR2 SVGAGI. V lost 0 bases, J lost 13 bases, and 18 bases lay in between. The CDR3 length is 15 residues. CDR3 sequence (DNA): TGTGCCAGCAGTTACTCGATGTGGGGGAGTGGGGCACTGTTTTTT. It is translated as CASSYSMWGSGALFF.

This clonotype was observed a few times. This chain uses TRBV7-9 with TRBJ2-7; 7 nucleotides match TRBD1. V shed 5 bases and J 3 bases; nucleotides not matched to a gene: 10. The germline gives CDR1 SEHNR, CDR2 FQNEAQ (reference sequence). The CDR3 is 15 amino acids. This chain's CDR3 is CASSPPQGVLYEQYF. DNA of the CDR3: TGTGCCAGCAGCCCCCCCCAGGGGGTGCTCTACGAGCAGTACTTC.

The table lists this clonotype with a few counts. The chain has TRBV6-2 or TRBV6-3 and TRBJ2-4, with D tentatively TRBD1 (5 bases). Germline V CDR1 and CDR2: MNHEY, SVGEGT. The CDR3 is made up of 15 amino acids. V was pared by 0 bases and J by 7 bases, with 13 bases between. CDR3 in amino acids: CASSYSYDRFNIQYF. The CDR3 nucleotides are TGTGCCAGCAGTTACTCCTACGACAGATTTAACATTCAGTACTTC.

This clonotype has a handful of counts. The chain couples TRBV7-2 to TRBJ2-2; D perhaps matches TRBD2 (5 bases). Germline CDR1 reads SGHTA; CDR2 reads FQGNSA. Trimming shortened V by 0 bases and J by 4 bases, and 15 bases separated the two germline ends. There are 17 residues in the CDR3. The CDR3 is CASSLAGGYGTTGELFF. The CDR3 nucleotides read TGTGCCAGCAGCTTAGCAGGAGGATACGGTACCACCGGGGAGCTGTTTTTT.

V and J are TRBV5-1 and TRBJ2-1, with a weak D call TRBD2 (5 bases). The CDR3 has 14 residues. V was clipped by 1 base and J by 9 bases, with 14 bases between them. From germline, CDR1 is SGHRS and CDR2 YFSETQ. The CDR3 sequence is CASSLMPTGSEQFF. The CDR3 coding sequence is TGCGCCAGCAGCTTGATGCCGACGGGGAGTGAGCAGTTCTTC. The full variable domain, its missing parts supplied by reference TRBV5-1 and TRBJ2-1, is KAGVTQTPRYLIKTRGQQVTLSCSPISGHRSVSWYQQTPGQGLQFLFEYFSETQRNKGNFPGRFSGRQFSNSRSEMNVSTLELGDSALYLCASSLMPTGSEQFFGPGTRLTVL.

This clonotype was detected only a few times. The chain couples TRBV18 to TRBJ2-5, with 7 bases lining up with TRBD1. Unmatched junction bases numbered 9, after V lost 3 bases and J lost 5 bases. Germline values: CDR1 KGHSH, CDR2 LQKENI. The length of the CDR3 is 15 residues. CDR3 protein: CASSPLDRAGETQYF. The CDR3 nucleotides are TGTGCCAGCTCACCCCTCGACAGGGCTGGGGAGACCCAGTACTTC.

This chain connects TRBV20-1 to TRBJ2-7; 11 positions match TRBD2. Trimming took 1 base from V and 1 from J; bases not matched to a gene: 0. This CDR3 has 14 residues. The germline V gene encodes CDR1 DFQATT and CDR2 SNEGSKA (reference sequence). The DNA for the CDR3 is TGCAGTGCTAGAGTAGCGGGAGGGTCCTACGAGCAGTACTTC. It translates to CSARVAGGSYEQYF.

This clonotype was detected ten times or more. CDR3 loop: CASSSPTQNTEAFF. The DNA of the CDR3 is TGTGCCAGCAGCTCCCCAACACAGAACACTGAAGCTTTCTTT. The chain links TRBV7-9 to TRBJ1-1, with unresolved D. Germline V CDR1 and CDR2: SEHNR, FQNEAQ (reference sequence). This CDR3 comprises 14 residues. Trimming cost V 4 bases and J 1 base, with 10 bases left between them.

The chain couples TRBV4-1 to TRBJ2-3; 9 bases fit TRBD1. The trim removed 4 bases at V and 5 bases at J, leaving 4 bases unmatched. The CDR3 contains 14 residues. From germline, CDR1 is MGHRA and CDR2 YSYEKL. The CDR3 DNA reads as TGCGCCAGCAGCCGCACAGGGGGCGGAGATACGCAGTATTTT. Translated, it gives CASSRTGGGDTQYF.

This clonotype was observed a few times. The J gene is TRBJ1-6, the V gene TRBV7-6; no definite D call. The V gene's germline CDR1 is SGHVS and CDR2 FNYEAQ. CDR3 length: 17 residues. V was shortened by 2 bases and J by 8 bases, with 19 bases between the two germline ends. The CDR3 DNA reads as TGTGCCAGCAGCTTAAGAGCACGGGGAGGAATGGATTCACCCCTCCACTTT. It is translated as CASSLRARGGMDSPLHF.

This clonotype was observed a handful of times. The V call is TRBV7-2, the J call TRBJ2-2, with 13 bases identical to TRBD2. With 5 bases clipped from V and 1 base from J, the junction kept 4 bases outside the gene matches. The CDR3 contains 17 residues. CDR1 and CDR2 (germline): SGHTA, FQGNSA. CDR3 nucleotide sequence: TGTGCCAGCAGCACCCGACTAGCGGGAGGGAACACCGGGGAGCTGTTTTTT. This codes for CASSTRLAGGNTGELFF.

The J gene is TRBJ2-2, the V gene TRBV4-3; 7 positions agree with TRBD2. This CDR3 is built from 16 residues. The germline CDR1 and CDR2 sequences are LGHNA and YSLEER. V shed 0 bases and J 6 bases; nucleotides not matched to a gene: 7. The CDR3 reads CASSQERTRLPGELFF. CDR3 bases: TGCGCCAGCAGCCAAGAAAGGACTAGACTTCCCGGGGAGCTGTTTTTT.

This clonotype was recorded many times. V and J are TRBV5-1 and TRBJ2-5, with D unclear. Germline V lookup: CDR1 SGHRS, CDR2 YFSETQ. There are 12 residues in the CDR3. V lost 0 bases, J lost 3 bases, and 3 bases lay in between. The CDR3 spells CASSLVEETQYF. CDR3 in DNA: TGCGCCAGCAGCTTGGTTGAAGAGACCCAGTACTTC. Full variable domain (missing parts from reference TRBV5-1 and TRBJ2-5): KAGVTQTPRYLIKTRGQQVTLSCSPISGHRSVSWYQQTPGQGLQFLFEYFSETQRNKGNFPGRFSGRQFSNSRSEMNVSTLELGDSALYLCASSLVEETQYFGPGTRLLVL.

This clonotype showed up many times. The chain links TRBV7-8 to TRBJ2-7, with 9 positions matching TRBD1. Germline CDR1 SGHVS, CDR2 FQNEAQ. The CDR3 has 15 residues. Trimming removed 5 bases from V and 6 bases from J; junction bases left unmatched: 11. CDR3 protein: CASSITGQGRREQYF. Here the CDR3 DNA reads TGTGCCAGCAGCATTACTGGACAGGGGAGACGCGAGCAGTACTTC.

This clonotype was counted between two and nine times. This chain connects TRBV25-1 to TRBJ1-5; tentatively, D is TRBD1 (5 bases). The V end was cut by 5 bases, the J end by 2 bases, with 10 bases between. The germline CDR1 and CDR2 sequences are MGHDK and SYGVNS. The length of the CDR3 is 14 residues. This CDR3 reads CASSQGGGNQPQHF. In DNA form, the CDR3 reads TGTGCCAGCAGTCAGGGAGGAGGCAATCAGCCCCAGCATTTT.

This chain connects TRBV5-1 to TRBJ2-7; D gene ambiguous. Trimming removed 8 bases from V and 7 bases from J, with 22 bases in between. The CDR3 length is 14 residues. From germline, CDR1 is SGHRS and CDR2 YFSETQ. The chain's CDR3 is CASKGEHVSEEQYF. The CDR3 DNA sequence: TGCGCCAGTAAAGGTGAACACGTAAGTGAAGAGCAGTACTTC.

This clonotype appeared a few times. The chain employs TRBV12-3 or TRBV12-4 and TRBJ2-5, with D possibly matching TRBD2 (6 bases). Trimming took 7 bases from V and 5 from J, leaving 17 bases between them. CDR3 size: 14 residues. The CDR3 here is CASTRTSLTETQYF. Written as DNA, the CDR3 is TGTGCCAGCACCCGAACTAGCTTGACTGAGACCCAGTACTTC.

The V call is TRBV7-8, the J call TRBJ1-5; the match to TRBD1 covers 9 bases. The CDR3 loop spans 20 amino acids. The germline gives CDR1 SGHVS, CDR2 FQNEAQ. The trim removed 5 bases at V and 6 bases at J, leaving 23 bases unmatched. The DNA of the CDR3 is TGTGCCAGCAGCCCCGAGCATATATTAGGGTTGGACAGGGGAAGTCAGCCCCAGCATTTT. It encodes CASSPEHILGLDRGSQPQHF.

There are many counts of this clonotype. The CDR3 here is CATSDLQSGHGYTF. DNA for the CDR3: TGTGCCACCAGTGATTTGCAGTCCGGGCATGGCTACACCTTC. The V gene is TRBV24-1, the J gene TRBJ1-2; D unclear. CDR3 length equals 14 residues. Germline V lookup: CDR1 KGHDR, CDR2 SFDVKD. Trimming removed 0 bases from V and 6 bases from J, with 10 bases in between.

The chain has TRBV20-1 and TRBJ2-7; D ambiguous. This CDR3 region has 13 residues. Trimming cost V 3 bases and J 2 bases, with 11 bases left between them. Germline V lookup: CDR1 DFQATT, CDR2 SNEGSKA (reference sequence). DNA of the CDR3: TGCAGTGCTAGTAAGACCGAACCCTACGAGCAGTACTTC. Its translation: CSASKTEPYEQYF.